This T cell receptor beta chain came from a study of glioma-infiltrating T cells after dendritic cell vaccination (dated by TCRdb to the mid-2010s). Regarding the complete study: The cohort comprised around 15 glioblastoma patients from Phase I and II dendritic cell vaccination trials, 9 newly diagnosed and 6 with recurrent disease. Each patient was given three intradermal dendritic cell vaccine injections, spaced two weeks apart, in the arm below the axilla. Survival after dendritic cell vaccination was correlated with TCR sequencing metrics, including TIL content and tumor-blood repertoire overlap. Between the early 2000s and the early 2010s, the patients were given dendritic cell vaccination pulsed with autologous tumor lysate. The vaccine consisted of monocyte-derived dendritic cells cultured about 7 days with IL-4 and GM-CSF, then pulsed overnight with autologous tumor lysate. Deep sequencing of TCR beta CDR3 regions was used to quantify tumor-infiltrating lymphocyte content and compare tumor and blood repertoires in dendritic cell-vaccinated glioblastoma patients.

The CDR3 runs 18 amino acids, cysteine and phenylalanine included. Of the read, only the CDR3 DNA is kept; its 54 bases are in frame from base 1. Trimming costs V 3 bases and J 3 bases, and their ends lie 21 bases apart. Taken from the germline V gene, the CDR1 and CDR2 loops are MGHRA and YSYEKL. The immunoSEQ assay amplified TCRB CDR3 regions from around 2 micrograms of genomic DNA, or from all available DNA when less than that amount was available. For multiplex PCR, 60 forward primers for TCR V beta segments and 13 reverse primers for J beta segments were used. To estimate reads per starting template, synthetic control templates were spiked into each sample at limiting dilution. The Illumina HiSeq System generated sequencing reads of 87 bp. The study's processing was this. PCR and sequencing errors were removed by a nearest neighbor algorithm that merged closely related sequences. TCR overlap was measured as the percentage of unique tumor TCR beta sequences also present in the same patient's peripheral blood. TCRdb took this table from immuneACCESS and kept in-frame rearrangements with V and J called. Such tables lack part of the clones; where checked against another copy, unresolved V genes explain under half of the gap, and the rest is unexplained. The V and J calls and clone size were taken over from that table, and D and trimming were inferred from the DNA. The sample profile shows roughly 98,000 clones; around 84% of them were found once. The top ten hold around 16% of the sample.

Paper-wide results and their limitations: After dendritic cell vaccination, a higher estimated pretreatment TIL content predicted longer time to progression and overall survival. The cohort was small and heterogeneous, with few patients having full blood and tumor sets and even fewer initial-recurrent tumor pairs. The response model built on TCR overlap across three groups was characterized as speculative, with prospective validation still needed. No direct relationship between TCR clonality and survival was found, suggesting that a diverse polyclonal response may matter.

As to this clone: Its antigen has not been determined. No quality values exist for individual bases; no much larger clone is one base distant.

Patients were selected on the basis of adequate residual fresh-frozen tumor tissue and more than two years of available survival data. An isocitrate dehydrogenase mutation was not carried by any of the glioblastoma patients, although molecular status was otherwise variable. PBMC collection took place before vaccination, two weeks after the third vaccination, and at tumor progression if progression occurred. Genomic DNA was extracted with the Qiagen DNeasy Blood extraction Kit. Recombination connected TRBV4-1 to TRBJ2-1, with a tentative D gene TRBD2 over 5 matching bases. This TCR derives from a human donor with glioblastoma. Sample: blood, taken before dendritic cell vaccination. The CDR3 reads CASSHQHPPGFFYNEQFF. The nucleotide sequence reads as follows: TGCGCCAGCAGCCACCAACACCCACCGGGATTCTTCTACAATGAGCAGTTCTTC.